The 12 T cell receptor beta chains reported below all come from one sample, sequenced in a study of a mutant IDH1 vaccine in newly diagnosed glioma. Antigen specificity for these receptors is unknown. The assay was immunoSEQ multiplex PCR, and TCRdb's table has in-frame clones only and misses some. The top ten clones hold 4.5% to 6% of a sample with over 60,000 clones, about four fifths of them seen once. Time point: week 35, safety follow-up. Vaccinated patients received 300 ug of mutant IDH1 20-mer peptide per dose, with topical imiquimod. Sequencing was performed on PBMCs, taken from a glioma patient whose treatment included an IDH1 peptide vaccine. The receptors derive from a man between 40 and 49 years old with glioma.

This clone was picked up one time. The chain carries TRBV6-5 and TRBJ2-7; TRBD1 agrees at 7 bases. The CDR3 loop spans 14 amino acids. Germline values: CDR1 MNHEY, CDR2 SVGAGI. The V gene end was trimmed by 8 bases and the J gene end by 2 bases; junction bases not matched to a gene: 9. The CDR3 DNA sequence: TGTGCCAGCCGCTTGACAGGGATGGCCTACGAGCAGTACTTC. Its protein is CASRLTGMAYEQYF.

The J gene is TRBJ2-5, the V gene TRBV6-1; D is tentatively TRBD1 or TRBD2 (6 bases each). Germline CDR1 and CDR2: MNHNS and SASEGT. The V end was cut by 7 bases, the J end by 4 bases, with 16 bases between. The CDR3 sequence is 14 residues long. CDR3 amino acids: CASTTGATPETQYF. CDR3 nucleotides: TGTGCCAGCACCACGGGGGCCACCCCAGAGACCCAGTACTTC.

As regards this clone: The junction differs from germline at one of its ends, possibly a read error. V gene TRBV4-2 combines with J gene TRBJ2-3; D uncertain. The CDR3 consists of 18 residues. Germline assignment: CDR1 LGHNA and CDR2 YNFKEQ. CDR3 in amino acids: CASSQDSSVVRHTNTQYF. The CDR3 DNA sequence: TGTGCCAGCAGCCAAGATTCTAGTGTAGTAAGGCACACAAATACGCAGTATTTT.

The chain joins TRBV5-1 to TRBJ2-7, with TRBD2 matching over 10 bases. Germline values: CDR1 SGHRS, CDR2 YFSETQ. V was clipped by 1 base and J by 5 bases; unmatched bases: 3. This CDR3 contains 14 residues. CDR3 residues: CASSLSGGAHEQYF. In DNA form, the CDR3 reads TGCGCCAGCAGCTTGAGCGGGGGGGCACACGAGCAGTACTTC.

V and J are TRBV29-1 and TRBJ2-7, with D perhaps matching TRBD1 (5 bases). Trimming took 5 bases from V and 0 from J, leaving 14 bases between them. Germline V gene lookup returns CDR1 SQVTM and CDR2 ANQGSEA. CDR3 length: 14 residues. CDR3: CSVRRGPNSYEQYF. CDR3 DNA sequence: TGCAGCGTTCGTAGGGGTCCAAACTCCTACGAGCAGTACTTC.

J is TRBJ1-2 and V is TRBV7-9; 9 bases align to TRBD1. Unmatched junction bases numbered 6, after V lost 5 bases and J lost 8 bases. There are 13 residues in the CDR3. Germline assignment: CDR1 SEHNR and CDR2 FQNEAQ (reference sequence). CDR3 protein: CASSVPDRGGYTF. CDR3 nucleotides: TGTGCCAGCAGCGTCCCGGACAGGGGCGGCTACACCTTC.

V gene TRBV19 combines with J gene TRBJ2-3; D call uncertain. Trimming left V 3 bases short and J 0 bases short, with 4 bases between. Germline CDR1 LNHDA, CDR2 SQIVND (reference sequence). The CDR3 length is 13 residues. In DNA, the CDR3 is TGTGCCAGTAGTATTGACAGCACAGATACGCAGTATTTT. Amino acid sequence: CASSIDSTDTQYF.

The V gene is TRBV7-2, the J gene TRBJ2-1, with 10 bases aligning to TRBD2. The germline V gene has CDR1 SGHTA and CDR2 FQGNSA. V lost 3 bases, J lost 3 bases, and 5 bases stayed unmatched. The CDR3 length is 16 residues. The CDR3 is CASSLTGTSVYNEQFF. The CDR3 DNA follows: TGTGCCAGCAGCTTGACCGGGACTAGCGTCTACAATGAGCAGTTCTTC.

The chain is built from TRBV6-1 and TRBJ2-5; no clear D gene. CDR3 size: 11 residues. The V end lost 6 bases, the J end lost 5 bases, and 7 bases lay between the germline ends. In germline, CDR1 is MNHNS, CDR2 SASEGT. The CDR3 coding sequence is TGTGCCAGCAGGATTCTCGAGACCCAGTACTTC. Translated: CASRILETQYF.

This clone came up a few times. This chain uses TRBV4-3 with TRBJ1-2; D is undetermined. Trimming cost V 0 bases and J 0 bases, with 11 bases left between them. Germline lookup yields CDR1 LGHNA and CDR2 YSLEER. The CDR3 loop spans 16 amino acids. The CDR3 nucleotides are TGCGCCAGCAGCCAAGATCGAGTCGGTGCTAACTATGGCTACACCTTC. Translation: CASSQDRVGANYGYTF.

The CDR3 nucleotides read TGTGCCAGCAAAGACCCGAGCCTGGAAGAGACCCAGTACTTC. Translation: CASKDPSLEETQYF. V is TRBV28 and J is TRBJ2-5, with no clear D. The V gene's germline CDR1 is MDHEN and CDR2 SYDVKM. The CDR3 is 14 residues long. Between the trimmed V and J ends, which lost 7 bases and 3 bases, there was a span of 15 bases.

The chain carries TRBV7-3 and TRBJ2-1; TRBD1 agrees at 10 bases. The germline CDR1 and CDR2 sequences are SGHTA and FQGTGA. This CDR3 region has 13 residues. J gave up 7 bases and V 3 bases, and 0 bases lay outside the gene matches. The CDR3 DNA is TGTGCCAGCAGCTTGGGACAGGGGAATGAGCAGTTCTTC. It codes for CASSLGQGNEQFF.